This TCR beta chain was recorded in a study of blood T cell repertoires in COVID-19. In the study overall: The United States, Italy and Spain were the sources of the acute and convalescent COVID-19 samples. Nucleic acid was either cDNA or gDNA, and it came from T cells, B-cell-depleted T cells, or PBMCs.

Original processing methods: Nucleated cell number was recorded as an estimate derived from reference gene primer amplification. Clones were sequenced by immunoSEQ multiplex PCR, and TCRdb holds only the in-frame ones, with some missing. V, J and clone size derive from that table, while D and trimming were established from the DNA sequence. This table holds under 250,000 clones, around 81% found once. CDR1 and CDR2 from the germline V gene are KGHDR and SFDVKD. The CDR3 length is 13 residues. Trimming cost V 4 bases and J 8 bases; bases outside gene matches: 6. This rearrangement joins TRBV24-1 to TRBJ1-2; TRBD1 aligns across 7 bases. Specimen: peripheral blood. The source of this sequence is a human donor in a cohort sampled during active COVID-19. CDR3 amino acids: CATSDRDSGGYTF. In nucleotides, the CDR3 is TGTGCCACCAGTGACCGGGACAGTGGGGGCTACACCTTC.